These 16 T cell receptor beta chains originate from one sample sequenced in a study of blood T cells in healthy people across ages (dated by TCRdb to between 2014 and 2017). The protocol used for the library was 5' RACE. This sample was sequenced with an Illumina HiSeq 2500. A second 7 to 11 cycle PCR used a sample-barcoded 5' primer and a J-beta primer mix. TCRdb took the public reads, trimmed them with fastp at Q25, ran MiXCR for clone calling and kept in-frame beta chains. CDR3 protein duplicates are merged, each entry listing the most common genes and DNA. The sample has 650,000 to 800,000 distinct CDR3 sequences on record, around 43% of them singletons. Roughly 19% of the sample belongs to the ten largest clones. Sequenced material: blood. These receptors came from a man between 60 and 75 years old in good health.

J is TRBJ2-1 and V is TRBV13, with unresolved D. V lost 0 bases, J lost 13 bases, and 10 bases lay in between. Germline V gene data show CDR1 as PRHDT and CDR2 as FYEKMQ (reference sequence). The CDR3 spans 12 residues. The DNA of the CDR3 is TGTGCCAGCAGCTTAGGGACCGGTTCTCAGTTCTTC. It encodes CASSLGTGSQFF.

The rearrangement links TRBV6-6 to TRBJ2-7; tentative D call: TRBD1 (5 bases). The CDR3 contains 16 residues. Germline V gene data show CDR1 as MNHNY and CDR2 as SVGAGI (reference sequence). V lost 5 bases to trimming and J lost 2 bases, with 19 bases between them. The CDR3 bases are TGTGCCAGCAGTCTCTCGGCAGGGCCAACTACCTACGAGCAGTACTTC. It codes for CASSLSAGPTTYEQYF.

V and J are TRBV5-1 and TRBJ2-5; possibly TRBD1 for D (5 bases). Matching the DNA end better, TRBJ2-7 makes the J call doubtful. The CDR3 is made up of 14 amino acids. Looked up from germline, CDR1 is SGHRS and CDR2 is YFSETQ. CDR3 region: CASSLQEGAYEQYF. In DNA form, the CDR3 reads TGCGCCAGCAGCTTACAGGAAGGGGCCTACGAGCAGTACTTC.

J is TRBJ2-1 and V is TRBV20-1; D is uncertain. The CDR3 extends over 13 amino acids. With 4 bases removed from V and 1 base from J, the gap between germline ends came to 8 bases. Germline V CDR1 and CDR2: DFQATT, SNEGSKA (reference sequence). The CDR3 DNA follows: TGCAGTGCTACCCGCGGTTCCTACAATGAGCAGTTCTTC. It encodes CSATRGSYNEQFF.

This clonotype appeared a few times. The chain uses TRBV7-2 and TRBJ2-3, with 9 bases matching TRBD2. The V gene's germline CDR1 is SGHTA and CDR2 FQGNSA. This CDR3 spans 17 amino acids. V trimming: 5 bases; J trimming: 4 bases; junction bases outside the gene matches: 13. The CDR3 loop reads CASSPSWASGASDTQYF. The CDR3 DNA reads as TGTGCCAGCAGCCCTAGTTGGGCTAGCGGGGCGTCAGATACGCAGTATTTT.

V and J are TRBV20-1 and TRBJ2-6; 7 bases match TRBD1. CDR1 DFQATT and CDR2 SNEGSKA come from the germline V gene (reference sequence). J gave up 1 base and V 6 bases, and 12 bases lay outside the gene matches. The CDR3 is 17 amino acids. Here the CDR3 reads CSAGDRTFLSGANVLTF. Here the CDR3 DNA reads TGCAGTGCGGGGGACAGAACATTCCTTTCTGGGGCCAACGTCCTGACTTTC.

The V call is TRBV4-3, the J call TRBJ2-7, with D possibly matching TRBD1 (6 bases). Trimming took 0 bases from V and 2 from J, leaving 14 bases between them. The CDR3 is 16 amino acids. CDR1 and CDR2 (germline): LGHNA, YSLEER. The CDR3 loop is CASSQDALTGAYEQYF. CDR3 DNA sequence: TGCGCCAGCAGCCAAGATGCGCTGACAGGCGCCTACGAGCAGTACTTC.

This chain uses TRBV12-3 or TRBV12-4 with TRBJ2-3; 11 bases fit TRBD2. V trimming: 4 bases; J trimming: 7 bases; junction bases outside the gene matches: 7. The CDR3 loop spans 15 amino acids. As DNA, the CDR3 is TGTGCCAGCAGTTCGTCTAGCGGGGGGACCCATACGCAGTATTTT. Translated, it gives CASSSSSGGTHTQYF.

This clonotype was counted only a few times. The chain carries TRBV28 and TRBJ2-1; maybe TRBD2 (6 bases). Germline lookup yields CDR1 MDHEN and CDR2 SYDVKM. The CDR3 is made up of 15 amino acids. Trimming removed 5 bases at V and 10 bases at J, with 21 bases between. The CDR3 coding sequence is TGTGCCAGCAGTCCCTCGGGACTTACAATGAAGGAGCAGTTCTTC. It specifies CASSPSGLTMKEQFF.

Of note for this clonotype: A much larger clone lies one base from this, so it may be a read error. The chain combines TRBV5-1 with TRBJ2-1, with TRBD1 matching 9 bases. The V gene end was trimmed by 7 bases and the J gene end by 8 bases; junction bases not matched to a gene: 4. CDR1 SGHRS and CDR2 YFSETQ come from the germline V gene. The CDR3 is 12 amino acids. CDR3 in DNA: TGCGCCAGCGGACAGGGGCTCCATGAGCAGTTCTTC. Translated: CASGQGLHEQFF.

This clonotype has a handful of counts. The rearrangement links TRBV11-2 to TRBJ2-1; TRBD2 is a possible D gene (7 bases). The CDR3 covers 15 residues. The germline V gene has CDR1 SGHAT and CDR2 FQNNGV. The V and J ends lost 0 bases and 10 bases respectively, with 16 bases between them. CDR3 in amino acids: CASSLEGARGGEQFF. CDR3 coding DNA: TGTGCCAGCAGCTTAGAGGGGGCGAGGGGGGGGGAGCAGTTCTTC.

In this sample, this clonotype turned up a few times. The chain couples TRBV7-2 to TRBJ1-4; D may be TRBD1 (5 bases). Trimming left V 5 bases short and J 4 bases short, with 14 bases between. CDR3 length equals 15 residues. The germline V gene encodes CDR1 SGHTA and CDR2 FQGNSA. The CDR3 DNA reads TGTGCCAGCAGCACCAGAGGGGCCCTTAATGAAAAACTGTTTTTT. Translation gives CASSTRGALNEKLFF.

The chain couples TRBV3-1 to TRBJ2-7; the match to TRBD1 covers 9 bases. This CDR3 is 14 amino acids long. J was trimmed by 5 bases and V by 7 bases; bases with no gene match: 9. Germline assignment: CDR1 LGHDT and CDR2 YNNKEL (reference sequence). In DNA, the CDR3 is TGTGCCAGCACCCGGGACAGGGAACCACACGAGCAGTACTTC. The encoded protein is CASTRDREPHEQYF.

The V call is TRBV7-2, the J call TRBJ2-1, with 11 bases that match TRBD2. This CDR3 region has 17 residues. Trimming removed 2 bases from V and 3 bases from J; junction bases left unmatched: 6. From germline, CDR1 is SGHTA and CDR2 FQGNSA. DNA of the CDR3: TGTGCCAGCAGCTTAAGTAGCGGGGGGGGAATCTACAATGAGCAGTTCTTC. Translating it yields CASSLSSGGGIYNEQFF.

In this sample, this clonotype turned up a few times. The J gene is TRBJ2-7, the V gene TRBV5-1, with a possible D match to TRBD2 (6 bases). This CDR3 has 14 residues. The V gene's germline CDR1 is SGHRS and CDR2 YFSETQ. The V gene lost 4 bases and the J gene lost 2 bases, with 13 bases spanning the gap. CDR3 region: CASSPGRTAYEQYF. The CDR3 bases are TGCGCCAGCAGCCCGGGGAGGACGGCCTACGAGCAGTACTTC.

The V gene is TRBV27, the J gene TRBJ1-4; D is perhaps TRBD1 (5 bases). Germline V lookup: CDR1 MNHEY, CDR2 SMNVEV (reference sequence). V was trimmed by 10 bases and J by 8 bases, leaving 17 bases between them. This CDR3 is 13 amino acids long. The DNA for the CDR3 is TGTGCCACAAGTCGGTGGGGGGGAGAAAAACTGTTTTTT. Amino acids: CATSRWGGEKLFF.